The 29 T cell receptor beta chains presented below share a single source sample, sequenced in a study of T cells in Graves' hyperthyroidism and ophthalmopathy. Amplification of TCR beta CDR3 regions was performed using RNA transcripts as template. A set of HTBI primers served as the primers for a first-round RT-PCR of the TCR CDR3. Via MiXCR, TCRdb re-called the multiplex PCR reads, giving one row per CDR3 protein. The table lists approximately 510,000 distinct CDR3 sequences, around 43% of them singletons. Sequenced sample: peripheral blood or thyroid tissue (not recorded which). The receptors here all came from an adult woman with Graves' disease, either hyperthyroidism or ophthalmopathy (not recorded which).

The chain has TRBV20-1 and TRBJ1-1; a possible D gene is TRBD1 (5 bases). The CDR3 covers 15 residues. V was clipped by 3 bases and J by 1 base, with 15 bases between them. Germline V gives CDR1 DFQATT, CDR2 SNEGSKA (reference sequence). For the CDR3, the DNA is TGCAGTGCTAGGAATTACCGGGGCTCGAACACTGAAGCTTTCTTT. Translating gives CSARNYRGSNTEAFF.

The chain is built from TRBV7-3 and TRBJ2-7; D gene uncertain. The V gene's germline CDR1 is SGHTA and CDR2 FQGTGA. Trimming removed 2 bases from V and 2 bases from J, with 13 bases in between. The CDR3 spans 15 residues. The CDR3 loop reads CASSLSADPTYEQYF. The CDR3 DNA is TGTGCCAGCAGCTTATCGGCGGACCCTACCTACGAGCAGTACTTC.

As concerns this clonotype: The junction does not match germline at one end; this may be a read error. The chain uses TRBV7-9 and TRBJ2-7, with 11 bases fitting TRBD2. The CDR3 totals 15 residues. Per germline, CDR1 SEHNR and CDR2 FQNEAQ (reference sequence). The CDR3 sequence: CASSYTGTSGYEQYF. The CDR3 region has the DNA TGTGCCAGTAGCTACACCGGGACTAGCGGCTACGAGCAGTACTTC.

The table lists this clonotype with a few counts. Possible read error: a much larger clone is one base away. The chain joins TRBV5-1 to TRBJ1-1, with D possibly TRBD1 on 6 matching bases. The CDR3 is 13 residues long. From germline, CDR1 is SGHRS and CDR2 YFSETQ. CDR3 loop: CASGLIEGAEAFF. Here the CDR3 DNA reads TGCGCCAGCGGCTTGATCGAGGGGGCTGAAGCTTTCTTT.

The table lists this clonotype with many counts. The gene calls are TRBV6-6 and TRBJ1-2; 8 nucleotides align to TRBD1. Trimming at V came to 4 bases and at J to 8 bases, leaving 9 bases not matched to a gene. The CDR3 is 14 amino acids. Germline CDR1 MNHNY, CDR2 SVGAGI (reference sequence). The chain's CDR3 is CASSSDRGRRGYTF. The CDR3 coding sequence is TGTGCCAGCAGTTCTGACAGGGGACGGAGGGGCTACACCTTC.

The chain combines TRBV2 with TRBJ1-5, with 7 bases fitting TRBD1. CDR3 length: 12 residues. Germline trimming cut 11 bases from V and 7 bases from J; bases unmatched to any gene: 8. The germline V gene has CDR1 SNHLY and CDR2 FYNNEI. The CDR3 sequence: CAPDRDGQPQHF. The CDR3 coding sequence is TGTGCCCCCGACAGGGACGGCCAGCCCCAGCATTTT.

The rearrangement uses TRBV12-3 or TRBV12-4 and TRBJ2-5; D is possibly TRBD1 or TRBD2 (7 bases each). The CDR3 is 16 amino acids. Trimming shortened V by 6 bases and J by 3 bases, and 20 bases separated the two germline ends. The CDR3 loop reads CASSSRGTEAKETQYF. For the CDR3, the DNA is TGTGCCAGCAGCTCGCGGGGGACAGAGGCCAAAGAGACCCAGTACTTC.

CDR3 region: CASSTTGADTQYF. The CDR3 nucleotides read TGTGCCAGTAGTACCACAGGGGCAGATACGCAGTATTTT. The chain has TRBV19 and TRBJ2-3; 7 bases map to TRBD1. CDR1 is LNHDA, CDR2 SQIVND, per germline (reference sequence). The CDR3 runs to 13 residues. The J segment lost 4 bases and the V segment lost 4 bases, leaving 2 bases of the junction unmatched.

V gene TRBV7-2 combines with J gene TRBJ1-1, with D possibly TRBD1 on 5 matching bases. Germline V gene sequence: CDR1 SGHTA, CDR2 FQGNSA. Trimming took 3 bases from V and 14 from J, leaving 25 bases between them. The CDR3 is 15 amino acids. Written as DNA, the CDR3 is TGTGCCAGCAGCTTCCAAAGGGACCCGTACAATGAGCAGTTCTTT. This codes for CASSFQRDPYNEQFF.

V usage is TRBV2 and J usage is TRBJ1-5; D is perhaps TRBD1 (5 bases). Per germline, CDR1 SNHLY and CDR2 FYNNEI. V lost 6 bases and J 9 bases, leaving 15 bases between the germline ends. CDR3 length: 13 amino acids. CDR3 in amino acids: CASRGDGHSPQHF. The CDR3 coding sequence is TGTGCCAGCAGGGGCGACGGACACTCGCCCCAGCATTTT.

This CDR3 is CASSLAWAAGGYTF. Written as DNA, the CDR3 is TGTGCCAGCAGCTTAGCGTGGGCAGCCGGTGGCTACACCTTC. This chain joins TRBV7-9 and TRBJ1-2; D remains ambiguous. V lost 0 bases and J lost 7, with 12 bases in between. CDR3 length equals 14 residues. The germline CDR1 and CDR2 sequences are SEHNR and FQNEAQ (reference sequence).

V and J are TRBV10-3 and TRBJ1-3, with TRBD1 as a possible D gene (6 bases). This CDR3 is built from 16 residues. Germline assignment: CDR1 ENHRY and CDR2 SYGVKD. V was shortened by 5 bases and J by 8 bases, with 22 bases between the two germline ends. CDR3 DNA: TGTGCCATCAGTCGCAACGAGGGGACAAGGGGATACACCATATATTTT. Residues: CAISRNEGTRGYTIYF.

The CDR3 sequence: CASSYAGIILHF. CDR3 bases: TGTGCCAGCAGTTACGCGGGGATCATCCTCCACTTT. This chain joins TRBV6-5 and TRBJ1-6, with D hard to call. The CDR3 length is 12 residues. CDR1 and CDR2 (germline): MNHEY, SVGAGI. The V end was cut by 2 bases, the J end by 15 bases, with 11 bases between.

CDR3 loop: CASAIWTGELFF. The CDR3 DNA reads TGTGCCAGTGCGATATGGACCGGGGAGCTGTTTTTT. This rearrangement joins TRBV25-1 to TRBJ2-2; the D is unclear. The germline gives CDR1 MGHDK, CDR2 SYGVNS. The length of the CDR3 is 12 residues. Deletions cut 9 bases from V and 5 bases from J, with 10 bases between.

This rearrangement joins TRBV27 to TRBJ2-5; the D gene is possibly TRBD2 (5 bases). CDR1 and CDR2 (germline): MNHEY, SMNVEV (reference sequence). The CDR3 length is 13 residues. V was shortened by 5 bases and J by 5 bases, with 12 bases between the two germline ends. The CDR3, as DNA: TGTGCCAGCAGTCTCACACTAGGCGAGACCCAGTACTTC. Amino acids: CASSLTLGETQYF.

This clonotype was counted at least ten times. CDR3 in amino acids: CASSVGGTYEQYF. Written as DNA, the CDR3 is TGTGCCAGCAGTGTCGGGGGCACCTACGAGCAGTACTTC. The J gene is TRBJ2-7, the V gene TRBV2; D tentatively fits TRBD1 or TRBD2 (6 bases each). The CDR3 length is 13 residues. The germline V gene encodes CDR1 SNHLY and CDR2 FYNNEI. Trimming left V 4 bases short and J 2 bases short, with 9 bases between.

In its sample, this clonotype was seen many times. The CDR3 sequence is CASSVEGTPGNTIYF. Written as DNA, the CDR3 is TGTGCCAGCAGCGTAGAGGGGACCCCTGGAAACACCATATATTTT. V and J are TRBV9 and TRBJ1-3, with a possible D match to TRBD1 (5 bases). Between the trimmed V and J ends, which lost 0 bases and 2 bases, there was a span of 9 bases. The CDR3 loop spans 15 amino acids. Looked up from germline, CDR1 is SGDLS and CDR2 is YYNGEE.

At least ten counts were recorded for this clonotype. The rearrangement links TRBV24-1 to TRBJ2-7; D possibly uses TRBD1 or TRBD2 (5 bases each). V was trimmed by 5 bases and J by 0 bases, leaving 7 bases between them. The CDR3 is 13 amino acids. CDR1 and CDR2 from the germline V gene are KGHDR and SFDVKD. The CDR3, as DNA: TGTGCCACCAGTGGAGGGGACTCCTACGAGCAGTACTTC. Translated, it gives CATSGGDSYEQYF.

This clonotype was observed a handful of times. V is TRBV7-9 and J is TRBJ2-7; the D is unclear. Trimming took 8 bases from V and 2 from J, leaving 16 bases between them. This CDR3 comprises 14 residues. In germline, CDR1 is SEHNR, CDR2 FQNEAQ (reference sequence). The CDR3 loop reads CASSSDGGAYEQYF. The CDR3 DNA sequence: TGTGCCAGCTCCTCGGACGGCGGAGCCTACGAGCAGTACTTC.

This clonotype has more than one count but fewer than ten. The V gene is TRBV30, the J gene TRBJ2-7, with D uncertain. The germline CDR1 and CDR2 sequences are GTSNPN and SVGIG (reference sequence). This CDR3 has 12 residues. V lost 0 bases to trimming and J lost 2 bases, with 5 bases between them. CDR3 protein: CAWSVATYEQYF. DNA for the CDR3: TGTGCCTGGAGTGTGGCAACCTACGAGCAGTACTTC.

The chain combines TRBV24-1 with TRBJ1-5, with TRBD1 identical over 7 bases. V shed 6 bases, J shed 6 bases, and the junction held 10 bases outside the gene matches. The germline gives CDR1 KGHDR, CDR2 SFDVKD. This CDR3 spans 15 amino acids. In DNA, the CDR3 is TGTGCCACCAGTTTCGGCAGGGGGTCGGGTCAGCCCCAGCATTTT. Translation gives CATSFGRGSGQPQHF.

This chain connects TRBV29-1 to TRBJ2-2; 7 bases fit TRBD1. The V and J ends lost 3 bases and 7 bases, in that order; junction bases with no gene match: 5. This CDR3 spans 13 amino acids. Per germline, CDR1 SQVTM and CDR2 ANQGSEA. As DNA, the CDR3 is TGCAGCGTTGATACAGGGGTAGACGGGGAGCTGTTTTTT. This encodes CSVDTGVDGELFF.

This chain connects TRBV20-1 to TRBJ1-2; D remains ambiguous. Germline CDR1 and CDR2: DFQATT and SNEGSKA (reference sequence). V lost 0 bases and J lost 8, with 28 bases in between. CDR3 length: 18 residues. The CDR3 DNA is TGCAGTGCTAGAGACCCCGTTGGCACAGCCTCAAAATGGGCCGGCTACACCTTC. This gives the protein CSARDPVGTASKWAGYTF.

In this sample, this clonotype turned up many times. The rearrangement uses TRBV9 and TRBJ2-7; 7 bases align to TRBD1. V shed 4 bases and J 10 bases; nucleotides not matched to a gene: 11. CDR1 and CDR2 from the germline V gene are SGDLS and YYNGEE. The CDR3 is made up of 13 amino acids. CDR3 amino acids: CASSQELGQYQYF. CDR3 in DNA: TGTGCCAGCAGCCAGGAGCTGGGACAGTATCAGTACTTC.

A note on this clonotype: One junction end does not reproduce the germline sequence, and a read error may be involved. V and J are TRBV5-1 and TRBJ1-1; D unresolved. The CDR3 totals 15 residues. The germline V gene encodes CDR1 SGHRS and CDR2 YFSETQ. DNA for the CDR3: TGCGCCGGCAGCTTGACGCGGTCAGTTAACACTGAAGCTTTCTTT. Translated, it gives CAGSLTRSVNTEAFF.

This chain connects TRBV6-5 to TRBJ1-3, with D tentatively TRBD1 (5 bases). The CDR3 length is 16 residues. V was shortened by 5 bases and J by 2 bases, with 16 bases between the two germline ends. CDR1 is MNHEY and CDR2 is SVGAGI in the germline V gene. The CDR3 spells CASSGGRGSTGNTIYF. CDR3 sequence (DNA): TGTGCCAGCAGTGGGGGTCGGGGATCAACTGGAAACACCATATATTTT.

The chain combines TRBV7-9 with TRBJ1-2; 10 bases agree with TRBD1. Losses at the gene ends were 5 bases for V and 4 bases for J; bases not matched to a gene: 7. Germline values: CDR1 SEHNR, CDR2 FQNEAQ (reference sequence). This CDR3 is built from 15 residues. CDR3: CASSTGTGAPYGYTF. In DNA, the CDR3 is TGTGCCAGCAGCACCGGGACAGGGGCCCCCTATGGCTACACCTTC.

This clonotype was recorded many times. The V and J genes are TRBV20-1 and TRBJ2-7; D may be TRBD2 (5 bases). CDR1 is DFQATT and CDR2 is SNEGSKA in the germline V gene (reference sequence). This CDR3 has 15 amino acids. With 2 bases removed from V and 1 base from J, the gap between germline ends came to 15 bases. Written as DNA, the CDR3 is TGCAGTGCTAGAAGAGGGTCAGTTTCTTCCTACGAGCAGTACTTC. Amino acids: CSARRGSVSSYEQYF.

Worth noting for this clonotype: Since the CDR3 does not end with the conserved phenylalanine or tryptophan, this likely comes from a read error. This sequence joins TRBV7-2 and TRBJ1-2, with a tentative D call TRBD1 (6 bases). Germline-derived CDR1 and CDR2 are SGHTA and FQGNSA. The V gene lost 4 bases and the J gene lost 6 bases, with 15 bases spanning the gap. The CDR3 is 14 residues long. The CDR3, as DNA: TGTGCCAGCAGCTGGGCAGGGGTGGAGAATGGCTACACCCTC. It is translated as CASSWAGVENGYTL.